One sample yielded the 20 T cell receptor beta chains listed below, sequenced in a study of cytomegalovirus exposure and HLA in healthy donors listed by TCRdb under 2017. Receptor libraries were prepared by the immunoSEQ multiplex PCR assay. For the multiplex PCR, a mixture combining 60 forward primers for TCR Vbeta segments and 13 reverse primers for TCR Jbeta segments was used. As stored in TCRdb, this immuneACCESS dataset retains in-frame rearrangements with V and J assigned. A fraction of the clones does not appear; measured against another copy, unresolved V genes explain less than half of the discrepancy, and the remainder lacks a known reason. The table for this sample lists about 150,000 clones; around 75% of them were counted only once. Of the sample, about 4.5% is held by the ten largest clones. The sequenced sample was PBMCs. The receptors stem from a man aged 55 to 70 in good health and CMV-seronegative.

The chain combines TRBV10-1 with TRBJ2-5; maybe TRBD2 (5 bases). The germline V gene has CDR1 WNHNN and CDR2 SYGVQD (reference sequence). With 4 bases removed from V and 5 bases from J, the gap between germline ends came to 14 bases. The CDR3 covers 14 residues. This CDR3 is CASSVAEEGETQYF. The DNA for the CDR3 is TGCGCCAGCAGTGTGGCGGAGGAAGGGGAGACCCAGTACTTC.

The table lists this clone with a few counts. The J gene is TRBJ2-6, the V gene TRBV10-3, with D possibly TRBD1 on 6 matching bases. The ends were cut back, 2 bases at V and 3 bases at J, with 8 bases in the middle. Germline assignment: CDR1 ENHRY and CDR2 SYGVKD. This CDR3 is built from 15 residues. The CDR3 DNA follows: TGTGCCATCAGTGAGGGGGGCGGTGGGGCCAACGTCCTGACTTTC. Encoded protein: CAISEGGGGANVLTF.

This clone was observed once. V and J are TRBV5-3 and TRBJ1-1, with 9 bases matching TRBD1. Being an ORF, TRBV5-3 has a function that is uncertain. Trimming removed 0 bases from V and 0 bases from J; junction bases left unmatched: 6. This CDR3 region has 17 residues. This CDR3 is CARSLGGQGKMNTEAFF. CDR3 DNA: TGTGCCAGAAGCTTGGGGGGACAGGGAAAGATGAACACTGAAGCTTTCTTT.

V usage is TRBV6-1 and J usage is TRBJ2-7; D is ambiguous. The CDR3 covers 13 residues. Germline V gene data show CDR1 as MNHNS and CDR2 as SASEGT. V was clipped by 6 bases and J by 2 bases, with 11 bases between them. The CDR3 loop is CASSTSYTYEQYF. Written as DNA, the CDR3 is TGTGCCAGCAGCACCTCTTACACCTACGAGCAGTACTTC.

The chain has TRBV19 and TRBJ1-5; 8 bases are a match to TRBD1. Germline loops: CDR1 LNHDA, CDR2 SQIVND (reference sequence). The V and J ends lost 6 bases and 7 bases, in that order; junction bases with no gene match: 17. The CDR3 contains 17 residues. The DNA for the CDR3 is TGTGCCAGTAGCAAACCGGGGACAGGTAGTCGGGCACAGCCCCAGCATTTT. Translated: CASSKPGTGSRAQPQHF.

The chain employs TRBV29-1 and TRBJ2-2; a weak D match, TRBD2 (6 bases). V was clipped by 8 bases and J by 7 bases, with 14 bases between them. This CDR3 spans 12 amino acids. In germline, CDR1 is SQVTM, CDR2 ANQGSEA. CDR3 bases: TGCAGCCTCATGGGGGGTGACGGGGAGCTGTTTTTT. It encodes CSLMGGDGELFF.

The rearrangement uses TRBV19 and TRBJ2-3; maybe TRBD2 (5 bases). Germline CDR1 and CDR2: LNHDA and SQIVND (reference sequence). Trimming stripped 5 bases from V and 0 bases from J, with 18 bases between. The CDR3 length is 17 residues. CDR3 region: CASSPWTAQPSTDTQYF. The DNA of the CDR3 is TGTGCCAGTAGTCCGTGGACTGCGCAGCCTAGCACAGATACGCAGTATTTT.

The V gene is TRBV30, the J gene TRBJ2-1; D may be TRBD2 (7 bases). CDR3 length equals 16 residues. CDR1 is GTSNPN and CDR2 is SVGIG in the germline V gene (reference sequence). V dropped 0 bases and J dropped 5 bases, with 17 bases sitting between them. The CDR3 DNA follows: TGTGCCTGGAGTGTACTCGGGGGGCTGGCACACAATGAGCAGTTCTTC. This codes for CAWSVLGGLAHNEQFF.

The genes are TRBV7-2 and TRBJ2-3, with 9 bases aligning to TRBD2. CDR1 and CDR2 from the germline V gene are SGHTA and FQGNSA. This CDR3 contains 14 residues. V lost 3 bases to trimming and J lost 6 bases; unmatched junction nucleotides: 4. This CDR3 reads CASSFLAGRDTQYF. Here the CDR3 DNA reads TGTGCCAGCAGCTTTCTAGCGGGGAGGGATACGCAGTATTTT.

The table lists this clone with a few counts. In nucleotides, the CDR3 is TGTGCCAGCAGCTTATTAGGGGATCCTATGAACACTGAAGCTTTCTTT. It specifies CASSLLGDPMNTEAFF. The genes are TRBV11-1 and TRBJ1-1, with D maybe TRBD1 (5 bases). V was cut by 2 bases and J by 0 bases, with 13 bases left in between. The CDR3 contains 16 residues. The germline V gene encodes CDR1 SGHAT and CDR2 FQDESV (reference sequence).

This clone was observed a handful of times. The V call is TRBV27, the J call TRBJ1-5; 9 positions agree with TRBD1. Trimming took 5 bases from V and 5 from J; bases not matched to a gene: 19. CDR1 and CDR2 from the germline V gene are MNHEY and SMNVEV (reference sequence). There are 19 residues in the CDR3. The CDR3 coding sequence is TGTGCCAGCAGTCCCGGGACAGGGTGGGGGTCCACGGGGTATCAGCCCCAGCATTTT. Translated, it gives CASSPGTGWGSTGYQPQHF.

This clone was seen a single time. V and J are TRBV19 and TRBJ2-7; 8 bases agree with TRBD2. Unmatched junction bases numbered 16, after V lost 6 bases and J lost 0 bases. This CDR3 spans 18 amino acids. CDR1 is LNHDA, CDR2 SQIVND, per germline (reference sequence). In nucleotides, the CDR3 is TGTGCCAGTAGCTCCCAAAGGCCTAGCGGGTCGAGCTCCTACGAGCAGTACTTC. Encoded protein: CASSSQRPSGSSSYEQYF.

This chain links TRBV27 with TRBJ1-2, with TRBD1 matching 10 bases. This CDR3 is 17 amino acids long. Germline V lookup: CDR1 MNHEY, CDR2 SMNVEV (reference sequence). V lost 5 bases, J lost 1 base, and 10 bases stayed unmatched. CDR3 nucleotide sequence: TGTGCCAGCAGTCCTTCGGGGGACAGGGGCCTTAACTATGGCTACACCTTC. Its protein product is CASSPSGDRGLNYGYTF.

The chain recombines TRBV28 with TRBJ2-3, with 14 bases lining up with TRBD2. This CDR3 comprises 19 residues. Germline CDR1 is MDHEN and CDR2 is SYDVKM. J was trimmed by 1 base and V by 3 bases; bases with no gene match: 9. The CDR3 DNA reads TGTGCCAGCAGTTTGTCACTTCCGGGACTAGCGGGAGGCACAGATACGCAGTATTTT. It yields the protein CASSLSLPGLAGGTDTQYF.

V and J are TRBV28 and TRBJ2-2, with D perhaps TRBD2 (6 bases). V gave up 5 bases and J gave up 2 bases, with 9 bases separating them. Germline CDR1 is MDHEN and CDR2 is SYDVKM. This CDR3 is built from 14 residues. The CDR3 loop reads CASSRGLNTGELFF. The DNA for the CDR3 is TGTGCCAGCAGTCGAGGACTAAACACCGGGGAGCTGTTTTTT.

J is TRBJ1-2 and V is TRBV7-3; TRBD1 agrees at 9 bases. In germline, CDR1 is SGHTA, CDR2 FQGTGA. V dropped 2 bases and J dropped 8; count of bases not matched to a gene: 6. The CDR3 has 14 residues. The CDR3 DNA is TGTGCCAGCAGCTTAGATACAGGGGGCGGGGGCTACACCTTC. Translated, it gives CASSLDTGGGGYTF.

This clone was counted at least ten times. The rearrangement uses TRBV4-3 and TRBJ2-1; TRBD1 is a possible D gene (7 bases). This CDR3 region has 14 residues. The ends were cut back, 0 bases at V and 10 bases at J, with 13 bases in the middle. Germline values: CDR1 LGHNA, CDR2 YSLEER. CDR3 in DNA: TGCGCCAGCAGCCAAGATTCAGGGGGAGGCGAGCAGTTCTTC. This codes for CASSQDSGGGEQFF.

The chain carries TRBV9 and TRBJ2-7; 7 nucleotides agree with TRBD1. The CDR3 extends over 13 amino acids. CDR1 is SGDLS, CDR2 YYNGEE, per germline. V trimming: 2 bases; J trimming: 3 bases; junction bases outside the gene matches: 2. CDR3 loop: CASSVDRDYEQYF. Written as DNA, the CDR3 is TGTGCCAGCAGCGTCGACAGGGACTACGAGCAGTACTTC.

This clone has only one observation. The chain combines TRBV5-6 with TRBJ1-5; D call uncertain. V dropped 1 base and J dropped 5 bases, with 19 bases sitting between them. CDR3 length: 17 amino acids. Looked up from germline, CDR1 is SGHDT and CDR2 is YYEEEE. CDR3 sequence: CASSLRSTGMFDQPQHF. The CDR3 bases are TGTGCCAGCAGCTTGCGGAGTACGGGGATGTTCGATCAGCCCCAGCATTTT.

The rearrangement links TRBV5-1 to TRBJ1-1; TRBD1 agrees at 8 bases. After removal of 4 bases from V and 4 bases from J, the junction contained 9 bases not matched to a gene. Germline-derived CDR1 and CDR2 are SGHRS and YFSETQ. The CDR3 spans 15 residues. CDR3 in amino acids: CASSALTGEGTEAFF. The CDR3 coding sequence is TGCGCCAGCAGCGCTTTGACAGGGGAGGGCACTGAAGCTTTCTTT. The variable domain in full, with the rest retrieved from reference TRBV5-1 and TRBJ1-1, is KAGVTQTPRYLIKTRGQQVTLSCSPISGHRSVSWYQQTPGQGLQFLFEYFSETQRNKGNFPGRFSGRQFSNSRSEMNVSTLELGDSALYLCASSALTGEGTEAFFGQGTRLTVV.